This T cell receptor beta chain was retrieved from a study of T cells expressing NK-cell markers. This CDR3 region has 19 residues. Germline loops: CDR1 MNHEY, CDR2 SVGAGI. TCRdb re-called the 5' RACE reads; every CDR3 protein appears as one record, without DNA. This sample's table reports roughly 350,000 distinct CDR3 sequences. This receptor was obtained from a man aged 18-75 years in good health. The rearrangement links TRBV6-5 to TRBJ2-1; TCRdb gives TRBD1 as the D gene, but with no DNA this cannot be confirmed. Sequencing was performed on blood T cells: a sorted CD56 or NKG2C T cell subset, CD4+ or CD8+ T cells, or bulk PBMC T cells (not recorded which). The CDR3 spells CASSYSIGLGDSSYNEQFF.